One and the same sample provided the 15 T cell receptor beta chains below, sequenced in a study of identifying expanded T cells in peripheral blood. The table came from immunoSEQ multiplex PCR; TCRdb's copy has only in-frame clones and leaves some out. This sample has under 150,000 clones; 80% to 90% occur once, and the top ten carry 8.4%. The specimen was blood. These receptors were obtained from a person aged 18 to 69 in good health.

Here the CDR3 DNA reads TGTGCCAGCAGTGAACCGGGGTTGTGGGAGCAGTACTTC. Translating it yields CASSEPGLWEQYF. The chain couples TRBV6-1 to TRBJ2-7; TRBD2 is a possible D gene (5 bases). This CDR3 comprises 13 residues. Trimming shortened V by 2 bases and J by 7 bases, and 12 bases separated the two germline ends. Germline V CDR1 and CDR2: MNHNS, SASEGT.

V gene TRBV7-9 combines with J gene TRBJ2-5; D unclear. The CDR3 runs 16 residues. Germline loops: CDR1 SEHNR, CDR2 FQNEAQ (reference sequence). V lost 0 bases and J lost 5, with 16 bases in between. CDR3 DNA sequence: TGTGCCAGCAGCTTAGCCCAGCGAAGGCCTCCCGAGACCCAGTACTTC. Its protein product is CASSLAQRRPPETQYF.

The genes are TRBV5-1 and TRBJ2-7; a possible D gene is TRBD1 (6 bases). CDR1 SGHRS and CDR2 YFSETQ come from the germline V gene. The V end was cut by 6 bases, the J end by 4 bases, with 14 bases between. This CDR3 spans 13 amino acids. CDR3 residues: CASTYQGSYEQYF. CDR3 DNA sequence: TGCGCCAGCACGTACCAGGGGAGTTACGAGCAGTACTTC.

J is TRBJ2-1 and V is TRBV4-1; 11 bases align to TRBD2. This CDR3 spans 22 amino acids. CDR1 is MGHRA, CDR2 YSYEKL, per germline. With V trimmed by 2 bases and J by 0 bases, 18 bases remained unmatched. Here the CDR3 DNA reads TGCGCCAGCAGCCAACAAGATGGGGTTGGGCTAGCGGGAGGTAGCTCCTACAATGAGCAGTTCTTC. It is translated as CASSQQDGVGLAGGSSYNEQFF.

The genes are TRBV6-5 and TRBJ2-7; D gene ambiguous. With 2 bases removed from V and 4 bases from J, the gap between germline ends came to 12 bases. Germline V lookup: CDR1 MNHEY, CDR2 SVGAGI. The CDR3 length is 14 residues. The CDR3 reads CASSYRKSAYEQYF. DNA for the CDR3: TGTGCCAGCAGTTACCGGAAGTCGGCTTACGAGCAGTACTTC.

The chain is built from TRBV7-2 and TRBJ1-4, with D perhaps TRBD1 (5 bases). Germline values: CDR1 SGHTA, CDR2 FQGNSA. The CDR3 sequence is 15 residues long. V was trimmed by 2 bases and J by 8 bases, leaving 15 bases between them. The CDR3 is CASSLLTGFWEKLFF. The CDR3 DNA reads as TGTGCCAGCAGCTTATTAACAGGATTTTGGGAAAAACTGTTTTTT.

The chain joins TRBV6-1 to TRBJ1-5, with 7 bases that match TRBD1. J was trimmed by 8 bases and V by 8 bases; bases with no gene match: 12. CDR3 length: 14 amino acids. Germline CDR1 is MNHNS and CDR2 is SASEGT. The CDR3 region has the DNA TGTGCCAGCCGCGGGACAGAGACAATCAAGCCCCAGCATTTT. This codes for CASRGTETIKPQHF.

The genes are TRBV28 and TRBJ2-7; no clear D. With 4 bases removed from V and 3 bases from J, the gap between germline ends came to 7 bases. This CDR3 contains 12 residues. CDR1 MDHEN and CDR2 SYDVKM come from the germline V gene. The DNA of the CDR3 is TGTGCCAGCAGTTCCCACGTCTACGAGCAGTACTTC. This translates into CASSSHVYEQYF.

The chain recombines TRBV13 with TRBJ2-7; TRBD2 matches at 8 bases. Germline V gene lookup returns CDR1 PRHDT and CDR2 FYEKMQ (reference sequence). CDR3 length: 14 amino acids. Trimming took 9 bases from V and 1 from J; bases not matched to a gene: 8. Here the CDR3 reads CASAGLAGSYEQYF. CDR3 sequence (DNA): TGTGCCAGTGCGGGGCTAGCGGGTTCCTACGAGCAGTACTTC. Based on the CDR3 plus reference TRBV13 and TRBJ2-7, the full variable domain is AAGVIQSPRHLIKEKRETATLKCYPIPRHDTVYWYQQGPGQDPQFLISFYEKMQSDKGSIPDRFSAQQFSDYHSELNMSSLELGDSALYFCASAGLAGSYEQYFGPGTRLTVT.

This sequence joins TRBV2 and TRBJ1-2, with 8 bases aligning to TRBD1. Germline V lookup: CDR1 SNHLY, CDR2 FYNNEI. Germline trimming cut 7 bases from V and 4 bases from J; bases unmatched to any gene: 11. This CDR3 has 15 residues. The CDR3 here is CASNMARTGFYGYTF. The CDR3 DNA is TGTGCCAGCAATATGGCCCGGACAGGGTTCTATGGCTACACCTTC.

CDR3 sequence reads: CAIRAAGGEGEQPQHF. As DNA, the CDR3 is TGTGCCATCAGGGCCGCCGGGGGAGAGGGTGAACAGCCCCAGCATTTT. V and J are TRBV10-3 and TRBJ1-5, with D maybe TRBD1 (5 bases). V lost 6 bases, J lost 7 bases, and 22 bases lay in between. Germline assignment: CDR1 ENHRY and CDR2 SYGVKD. CDR3 length equals 16 residues.

The CDR3 loop is CASSQEYTGAYEQYF. The CDR3 DNA follows: TGCGCCAGCAGCCAAGAGTATACGGGGGCTTACGAGCAGTACTTC. The rearrangement links TRBV4-1 to TRBJ2-7, with D perhaps being TRBD1 or TRBD2 (6 bases each). With 0 bases removed from V and 4 bases from J, the gap between germline ends came to 13 bases. There are 15 residues in the CDR3. Per the germline V gene, CDR1 is MGHRA and CDR2 is YSYEKL.

The chain recombines TRBV5-1 with TRBJ2-7, with D possibly called TRBD1 or TRBD2 (6 bases each). The CDR3 runs to 16 residues. V was cut by 3 bases and J by 5 bases, with 21 bases left in between. Looked up from germline, CDR1 is SGHRS and CDR2 is YFSETQ. The CDR3 region is CASSSSSTGGVDEQYF. The DNA of the CDR3 is TGCGCCAGCAGCTCCTCAAGCACCGGGGGCGTCGACGAGCAGTACTTC.

This clone was seen a few times. V is TRBV7-3 and J is TRBJ1-1, with D unresolved. CDR3 size: 13 residues. V was cut by 5 bases and J by 1 base, with 8 bases left in between. Germline CDR1 SGHTA, CDR2 FQGTGA. The CDR3 nucleotides read TGTGCCAGCAGCCCCTACAAGAACACTGAAGCTTTCTTT. As protein: CASSPYKNTEAFF.

CDR3 sequence (DNA): TGTGCCAGCAAGGCAGGGGGCGAACTTCGACCCAAGGAAAAACTGTTTTTT. It yields the protein CASKAGGELRPKEKLFF. The chain uses TRBV28 and TRBJ1-4; 8 bases fit TRBD1. Germline V gives CDR1 MDHEN, CDR2 SYDVKM. The CDR3 spans 17 residues. Trimming cost V 7 bases and J 8 bases; bases outside gene matches: 18.